A selection of T cell receptor beta chains follows, all from one sample in a study of blood T cell repertoires in COVID-19. Method: immunoSEQ multiplex PCR; TCRdb's copy keeps in-frame clones and lacks some. The table has approximately 170,000 clones, roughly 93% seen once; the top ten hold around 4.8%. The sequenced sample was peripheral blood. The receptors shown here come from a young man with COVID-19, enrolled during active disease. Each CDR3 is given with its conserved first and last residue. A D gene is named only where the DNA matches it firmly.

d_call: .
v_call: TRBV5-6
j_call: TRBJ1-2
cdr3_nt: TGTGCCAGCAGCTTGGTGTATGACAGAACTTATGGCTACACCTTC
cdr3_aa: CASSLVYDRTYGYTF

d_call: TRBD2
v_call: TRBV11-3
j_call: TRBJ2-3
cdr3_nt: TGTGCCAGCAGCTCCAAACTAGCGGGAGGCCCCGATACGCAGTATTTT
cdr3_aa: CASSSKLAGGPDTQYF

d_call: TRBD1
v_call: TRBV30
j_call: TRBJ2-5
cdr3_nt: TGTGCCTGGAGGGCCCCAGGGGGAAAGACCCAGTACTTC
cdr3_aa: CAWRAPGGKTQYF

d_call: TRBD1
v_call: TRBV12-3/TRBV12-4
j_call: TRBJ2-7
cdr3_nt: TGTGCCAGCAGTTGGGACAGTTACGAGCAGTACTTC
cdr3_aa: CASSWDSYEQYF

d_call: TRBD2
v_call: TRBV24-1
j_call: TRBJ2-3
cdr3_nt: TGTGCCACCTCCCCTCGCGGGAGTACGCAGTATTTT
cdr3_aa: CATSPRGSTQYF

d_call: .
v_call: TRBV7-8
j_call: TRBJ2-1
cdr3_nt: TGTGCCAGCAGCTTAAGGGACTTTTCCTACAATGAGCAGTTCTTC
cdr3_aa: CASSLRDFSYNEQFF

d_call: .
v_call: TRBV24-1
j_call: TRBJ2-1
cdr3_nt: TGTGCCACCAGTGACCGCAAAACAGCTTTAACCTACAATGAGCAGTTCTTC
cdr3_aa: CATSDRKTALTYNEQFF

d_call: TRBD1
v_call: TRBV27
j_call: TRBJ1-1
cdr3_nt: TGTGCCAGCAGTTGGACGGGACAGGGGGTAGGGGACACTGAAGCTTTCTTT
cdr3_aa: CASSWTGQGVGDTEAFF

d_call: TRBD2
v_call: TRBV4-1
j_call: TRBJ2-7
cdr3_nt: TGCGCCAGCAGCCTTTTAGCGGGCTACTCCTACGAGCAGTACTTC
cdr3_aa: CASSLLAGYSYEQYF

d_call: TRBD1
v_call: TRBV29-1
j_call: TRBJ1-4
cdr3_nt: TGCAGCGCCGGACAGGGTCCTAATGAAAAACTGTTTTTT
cdr3_aa: CSAGQGPNEKLFF

d_call: .
v_call: TRBV25-1
j_call: TRBJ2-2
cdr3_nt: TGTGCCAGCAGCCCTTGGAGCGGGTCAACCGGGGAGCTGTTTTTT
cdr3_aa: CASSPWSGSTGELFF

d_call: TRBD2
v_call: TRBV5-1
j_call: TRBJ2-1
cdr3_nt: TGCGCCAGCGGACTAACGGCGGGAGGACACTACAATGAGCAGTTCTTC
cdr3_aa: CASGLTAGGHYNEQFF

d_call: TRBD1
v_call: TRBV7-8
j_call: TRBJ1-2
cdr3_nt: TGTGCCAGCAGCTTATTGGGACAGAACTATGGCTACACCTTC
cdr3_aa: CASSLLGQNYGYTF

d_call: TRBD2
v_call: TRBV9
j_call: TRBJ2-1
cdr3_nt: TGTGCCAGCAGCGCAATCCCTAGCGGCGCGAGTAATGAGCAGTTCTTC
cdr3_aa: CASSAIPSGASNEQFF

d_call: TRBD2
v_call: TRBV5-4
j_call: TRBJ2-5
cdr3_nt: TGTGCCAGCAGCTCCGCGCATGGGAGGGAAGAGACCCAGTACTTC
cdr3_aa: CASSSAHGREETQYF

d_call: TRBD1
v_call: TRBV19
j_call: TRBJ1-2
cdr3_nt: TGTGCCAGTAGTATACCCGGGACGGACAGGGGGAAGGGCTACACCTTC
cdr3_aa: CASSIPGTDRGKGYTF

d_call: TRBD2
v_call: TRBV9
j_call: TRBJ2-1
cdr3_nt: TGTGCCAGCAGGAGCAGCGGGAGGCAAAATGAGCAGTTCTTC
cdr3_aa: CASRSSGRQNEQFF

d_call: .
v_call: TRBV15
j_call: TRBJ1-2
cdr3_nt: TGTGCCACCAGCAGAGGGGGAACAGGCAACTATGGCTACACCTTC
cdr3_aa: CATSRGGTGNYGYTF